This T cell receptor (beta chain) was sequenced for a study of CD8+CD57+ T cells in acquired aplastic anemia. The wider study: When averaged, DNA from sorted CD4+ and CD8+ cells came to about 3 ug. As sequenced from healthy donors, CD4+ cells averaged about 10.8 million reads. Study-wide results and caveats: Significant differences in CD8+ Simpson's diversity were not observed between patients and controls. Common to patients and controls were around 30 CD8+ CDR3 sequences.

About this clonotype: The antigen remains undetermined.

Profiles of TCR beta VDJ and CDR3 were generated from a genomic DNA template. TCRdb analysed the reads with MiXCR anew, one entry per CDR3 protein. The sample shows 74,000 or so distinct CDR3 sequences, almost 55% of them seen only once. The CDR3 is made up of 11 amino acids. The V end lost 4 bases, the J end lost 4 bases, and 5 bases lay between the germline ends. Germline lookup yields CDR1 SGHVS and CDR2 FQNEAQ. The chain combines TRBV7-8 with TRBJ2-7; no firm D call. Sequenced sample: sorted CD4+, CD8+, or CD8+CD57+ T cells (not recorded which) from PBMCs. The TCR sequence derives from a human donor in good health, serving as a control. CDR3 coding DNA: TGTGCCAGCAGCTCCGATTACGAGCAGTACTTC. Translating gives CASSSDYEQYF.